This T cell receptor beta chain originates from a study of PD-L1 blockade in urothelial cancer. As for the study in general: Patients' histories included 0 to 3 prior chemotherapy regimens.

The time point is: pretreatment peripheral blood. V was pared by 5 bases and J by 4 bases, with 18 bases between. Germline V gives CDR1 ENHRY, CDR2 SYGVKD. This CDR3 has 16 residues. With regard to this clone: Its target is unknown.

Sequenced by immunoSEQ multiplex PCR; TCRdb stores in-frame clones only, minus some. This table holds approximately 55,000 clones, about 86% found once. Overall study results and limits: Pretreatment peripheral blood TCR clonality that fell below the median predicted better survival among the patients studied.

The receptor was isolated from a man in his 60s with urothelial cancer. The source was PBMCs, collected around atezolizumab (anti-PD-L1) treatment. The rearrangement links TRBV10-3 to TRBJ1-5; D gene unclear. The CDR3 spells CAISSEPGSENQPQHF. In nucleotides, the CDR3 is TGTGCCATCAGTTCTGAGCCGGGATCAGAAAATCAGCCCCAGCATTTT.